Below, one T cell receptor (beta chain) is given with its context. The germline CDR1 and CDR2 sequences are ENHRY and SYGVKD. Unmatched junction bases numbered 6, after V lost 3 bases and J lost 2 bases. The CDR3 is 16 residues long. The sample belongs to a study of blood T cell repertoires in COVID-19. Turning to the study itself: Italy, Spain and the United States were the sources of the convalescent and acute COVID-19 samples.

Libraries were prepared by immunoSEQ multiplex PCR; TCRdb keeps only in-frame clonotypes and omits some of them. The data show some 62,000 clones, 65% to 80% seen once. This chain joins TRBV10-3 and TRBJ1-3; the match to TRBD1 covers 8 bases. The source material was peripheral blood. This TCR came from a man between 60 and 70 years old with acute or convalescent COVID-19. The CDR3 loop is CAISDPDRVAGNTIYF. The CDR3 bases are TGTGCCATCAGTGACCCGGACAGGGTTGCTGGAAACACCATATATTTT.